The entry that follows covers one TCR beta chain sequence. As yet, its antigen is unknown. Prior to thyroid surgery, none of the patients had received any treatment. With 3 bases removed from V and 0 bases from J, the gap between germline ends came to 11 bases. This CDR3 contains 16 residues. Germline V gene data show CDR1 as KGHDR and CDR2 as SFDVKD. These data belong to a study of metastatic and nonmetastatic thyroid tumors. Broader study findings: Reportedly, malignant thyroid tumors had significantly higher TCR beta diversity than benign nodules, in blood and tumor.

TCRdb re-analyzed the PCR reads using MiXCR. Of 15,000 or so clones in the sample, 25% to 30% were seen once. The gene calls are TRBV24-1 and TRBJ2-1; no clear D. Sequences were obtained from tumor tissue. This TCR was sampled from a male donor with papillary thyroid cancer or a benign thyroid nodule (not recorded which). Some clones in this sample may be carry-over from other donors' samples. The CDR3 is CATSDQDASSYNEQFF. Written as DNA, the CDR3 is TGTGCCACCAGTGATCAGGACGCGAGCTCCTACAATGAGCAGTTCTTC.